This T cell receptor (beta chain) comes out of a study of T cells in Graves' hyperthyroidism and ophthalmopathy. TCR beta CDR3 regions were amplified from RNA. The TCR CDR3 was amplified in a first-round RT-PCR using the HTBI primer set. From the multiplex PCR reads, TCRdb called clonotypes with MiXCR, one entry per CDR3 protein. The sample carries about 530,000 distinct CDR3 sequences, roughly 18% recorded once. The junction had 8 bases not matched to a gene; V was cut back by 3 bases and J by 5 bases. This CDR3 region has 16 residues. The V gene's germline CDR1 is PRHDT and CDR2 FYEKMQ (reference sequence).

This TCR was recovered from a woman aged 18-30 years with Graves' ophthalmopathy. This sequence joins TRBV13 and TRBJ2-7, with 12 bases fitting TRBD1. Sequenced sample: blood. This CDR3 is CASSFPGQGARDEQYF. CDR3 in DNA: TGTGCCAGCAGCTTCCCGGGACAGGGGGCTAGGGACGAGCAGTACTTC.